This entry lists 23 T cell receptor beta chains sequenced from one sample in a study of T cells in Graves' hyperthyroidism and ophthalmopathy. RNA transcripts served as the template for amplifying TCR beta CDR3 regions. HTBI primers were the set used in a first-round RT-PCR of the TCR CDR3. TCRdb redid the calling of the multiplex PCR reads with MiXCR, one entry per CDR3 protein. The sample lists 300,000 to 450,000 distinct CDR3 sequences, roughly 13% seen once, with roughly 20% in the top ten. Sequenced: blood. Receptors were obtained from a man younger than 45 with Graves' hyperthyroidism that later progressed to Graves' ophthalmopathy.

The table lists this clonotype with a few counts. This chain links TRBV12-3 or TRBV12-4 with TRBJ1-6, with 10 bases fitting TRBD1. Trimming took 5 bases from V and 9 from J; bases not matched to a gene: 4. CDR3 length: 14 residues. This CDR3 reads CASSRQGAISPLHF. In DNA form, the CDR3 reads TGTGCCAGCAGTAGACAGGGGGCCATTTCACCCCTCCACTTT.

The chain carries TRBV5-1 and TRBJ1-2; weak D call: TRBD1 (5 bases). Germline V lookup: CDR1 SGHRS, CDR2 YFSETQ. This CDR3 has 12 amino acids. V was clipped by 2 bases and J by 8 bases, with 10 bases between them. The CDR3 spells CASSLRGVGYTF. CDR3 sequence (DNA): TGCGCCAGCAGCTTAAGGGGAGTAGGCTACACCTTC.

This clonotype has just a few counts. The V call is TRBV24-1, the J call TRBJ2-1; D may be TRBD1 or TRBD2 (5 bases each). V was pared by 3 bases and J by 4 bases, with 15 bases between. CDR3 length: 16 amino acids. Germline V CDR1 and CDR2: KGHDR, SFDVKD. The CDR3 protein is CATSDPSRGEYNEQFF. The CDR3 DNA follows: TGTGCCACCAGTGATCCTTCTAGGGGAGAATACAATGAGCAGTTCTTC.

This chain uses TRBV5-8 with TRBJ1-1; D call uncertain. Germline V gene data show CDR1 as SGHTS and CDR2 as YDEGEE. There are 11 residues in the CDR3. The V and J ends lost 1 base and 6 bases respectively, with 4 bases between them. Written as DNA, the CDR3 is TGTGCCAGCAGCTTGCGGCCTGAAGCTTTCTTT. Its protein is CASSLRPEAFF.

This clonotype was seen at least ten times. The V and J genes are TRBV7-8 and TRBJ1-5; weak D call: TRBD1 (5 bases). Per germline, CDR1 SGHVS and CDR2 FQNEAQ. CDR3 size: 14 residues. Trimming took off 0 bases at V and 4 bases at J, with 7 bases between the two ends. The CDR3 here is CASSLASGNQPQHF. CDR3 DNA sequence: TGTGCCAGCAGCTTAGCGTCAGGGAATCAGCCCCAGCATTTT.

The V call is TRBV10-3, the J call TRBJ2-3; TRBD2 matches 10 bases. Germline V gene sequence: CDR1 ENHRY, CDR2 SYGVKD. The length of the CDR3 is 15 residues. V dropped 6 bases and J dropped 5; count of bases not matched to a gene: 8. The CDR3 DNA is TGTGCCATCAGGACTCTAGCGGGGGCCGGAGATACGCAGTATTTT. Residues: CAIRTLAGAGDTQYF.

This chain connects TRBV5-4 to TRBJ1-2, with no clear D. Germline V lookup: CDR1 SGHNT, CDR2 YYREEE (reference sequence). V lost 5 bases and J lost 7, with 15 bases in between. The length of the CDR3 is 13 residues. The DNA for the CDR3 is TGTGCCAGCAGTGTAGCTTTAGGACGTGGCTACACCTTC. It encodes CASSVALGRGYTF.

Many counts were recorded for this clonotype. The chain recombines TRBV12-3 or TRBV12-4 with TRBJ2-5; the D gene could be TRBD1 or TRBD2 (6 bases each). V lost 0 bases to trimming and J lost 1 base, with 9 bases between them. The CDR3 spans 15 residues. This CDR3 is CASSLAGGLQETQYF. The CDR3 DNA follows: TGTGCCAGCAGTTTAGCGGGGGGCCTCCAAGAGACCCAGTACTTC.

This clonotype was seen at least ten times. This chain connects TRBV29-1 to TRBJ1-1; D might be TRBD1 (6 bases). The CDR3 contains 15 residues. Trimming removed 8 bases from V and 1 base from J, with 20 bases in between. Germline V gene lookup returns CDR1 SQVTM and CDR2 ANQGSEA. CDR3 amino acids: CSSTGQGGRNTEAFF. CDR3 sequence (DNA): TGCAGCTCAACGGGACAAGGTGGGCGGAACACTGAAGCTTTCTTT. The full variable domain, with the rest looked up from reference TRBV29-1 and TRBJ1-1, is SAVISQKPSRDICQRGTSLTIQCQVDSQVTMMFWYRQQPGQSLTLIATANQGSEATYESGFVIDKFPISRPNLTFSTLTVSNMSPEDSSIYLCSSTGQGGRNTEAFFGQGTRLTVV.

The chain carries TRBV20-1 and TRBJ2-7; D gene ambiguous. Germline loops: CDR1 DFQATT, CDR2 SNEGSKA (reference sequence). This CDR3 has 15 amino acids. Trimming cost V 0 bases and J 8 bases, with 20 bases left between them. The CDR3 here is CSARDPRARRNKQYF. In nucleotides, the CDR3 is TGCAGTGCTAGAGATCCTCGGGCCCGGCGGAACAAGCAGTACTTC.

The J gene is TRBJ2-2, the V gene TRBV9; D ambiguous. Deletions cut 1 base from V and 4 bases from J, with 5 bases between. From germline, CDR1 is SGDLS and CDR2 YYNGEE. CDR3 length equals 13 residues. This CDR3 reads CASSVMRTGELFF. The CDR3 DNA reads as TGTGCCAGCAGCGTAATGCGCACCGGGGAGCTGTTTTTT. Together with reference TRBV9 and TRBJ2-2, the CDR3 gives the full variable domain: DSGVTQTPKHLITATGQRVTLRCSPRSGDLSVYWYQQSLDQGLQFLIQYYNGEERAKGNILERFSAQQFPDLHSELNLSSLELGDSALYFCASSVMRTGELFFGEGSRLTVL.

To note about this clonotype: One junction end disagrees with the germline gene, perhaps due to a read error. The chain has TRBV7-6 and TRBJ1-5; D call uncertain. Germline values: CDR1 SGHVS, CDR2 FNYEAQ. This CDR3 has 14 residues. As DNA, the CDR3 is TGTGGCAGCAGCACGGCTATCGGCAATCAGCCCCAGCATTTT. Its translation is CGSSTAIGNQPQHF.

The table lists this clonotype with many counts. The chain uses TRBV19 and TRBJ1-1; D is unclear. Germline CDR1 is LNHDA and CDR2 is SQIVND (reference sequence). V was pared by 9 bases and J by 0 bases, with 17 bases between. CDR3 length equals 15 residues. The DNA for the CDR3 is TGTGCCAGCAGCCCTGTCGGGAAGCTGAACACTGAAGCTTTCTTT. Protein sequence: CASSPVGKLNTEAFF.

This clonotype was observed at least ten times. This chain connects TRBV28 to TRBJ1-2; possibly TRBD1 for D (6 bases). The CDR3 length is 13 residues. Trimming took 10 bases from V and 2 from J, leaving 14 bases between them. Germline loops: CDR1 MDHEN, CDR2 SYDVKM. CDR3 region: CATIQGSNYGYTF. The CDR3 nucleotides read TGTGCCACCATACAGGGTTCCAACTATGGCTACACCTTC.

This clonotype was seen ten or more times. The V gene is TRBV27, the J gene TRBJ1-5, with 9 nucleotides matching TRBD1. In germline, CDR1 is MNHEY, CDR2 SMNVEV (reference sequence). J was trimmed by 7 bases and V by 5 bases; bases with no gene match: 6. The CDR3 contains 14 residues. DNA for the CDR3: TGTGCCAGCAGTCAACAGGGGGCGAGGCAGCCCCAGCATTTT. Its translation is CASSQQGARQPQHF.

V gene TRBV19 combines with J gene TRBJ2-7; 7 nucleotides match TRBD1. Germline trimming cut 6 bases from V and 2 bases from J; bases unmatched to any gene: 7. The germline gives CDR1 LNHDA, CDR2 SQIVND (reference sequence). The CDR3 length is 14 residues. This chain's CDR3 is CASSYRGLPYEQYF. The CDR3 DNA sequence: TGTGCCAGTAGCTACAGGGGCCTTCCCTACGAGCAGTACTTC.

The rearrangement uses TRBV30 and TRBJ2-2, with D possibly being TRBD1 (5 bases). V lost 0 bases, J lost 5 bases, and 7 bases lay in between. The CDR3 is 13 residues long. CDR1 GTSNPN and CDR2 SVGIG come from the germline V gene (reference sequence). The CDR3 is CAWSVQVTGELFF. CDR3 bases: TGTGCCTGGAGTGTACAGGTTACCGGGGAGCTGTTTTTT.

As for this clonotype: No conserved phenylalanine or tryptophan is present at the end of the CDR3, so a read error is the likely explanation. The DNA of the CDR3 is TGTGCCAGTAGTATCGACGGACGGGCGGGAGCTTTCCTT. Translated, it gives CASSIDGRAGAFL. V gene TRBV19 combines with J gene TRBJ2-2; unclear D gene. The last part of the DNA fits TRBJ1-1 better; the J call may be wrong. Germline V CDR1 and CDR2: LNHDA, SQIVND (reference sequence). The CDR3 extends over 13 amino acids.

This clonotype was detected many times. The chain couples TRBV5-1 to TRBJ2-5; no clear D. Trimming took off 4 bases at V and 4 bases at J, with 14 bases between the two ends. This CDR3 is built from 14 residues. Germline assignment: CDR1 SGHRS and CDR2 YFSETQ. CDR3 sequence reads: CASSLETPRETQYF. In DNA form, the CDR3 reads TGCGCCAGCAGCCTGGAGACCCCCCGAGAGACCCAGTACTTC.

This clonotype showed up many times. This chain connects TRBV5-1 to TRBJ1-2, with TRBD1 identical over 8 bases. The CDR3 has 15 residues. Germline CDR1 is SGHRS and CDR2 is YFSETQ. V lost 1 base to trimming and J lost 4 bases; unmatched junction nucleotides: 6. Here the CDR3 DNA reads TGCGCCAGCAGCTTGTTTCCGGGACAGGCCTATGGCTACACCTTC. This codes for CASSLFPGQAYGYTF.

This chain connects TRBV3-1 to TRBJ1-4; TRBD1 might be the D (5 bases). Germline lookup yields CDR1 LGHDT and CDR2 YNNKEL (reference sequence). The CDR3 extends over 14 amino acids. The V gene lost 3 bases and the J gene lost 1 base, with 6 bases spanning the gap. CDR3 loop: CASSQRGTNEKLFF. The CDR3 coding sequence is TGTGCCAGCAGCCAGAGGGGAACTAATGAAAAACTGTTTTTT.

This clonotype turned up a few times. The CDR3 sequence is CAWSMGGEQPQHF. The CDR3 DNA is TGTGCCTGGAGTATGGGGGGGGAGCAGCCCCAGCATTTT. The chain is built from TRBV30 and TRBJ1-5, with a weak D call TRBD1 (5 bases). This CDR3 is built from 13 residues. V lost 2 bases and J lost 7, with 12 bases in between. The V gene's germline CDR1 is GTSNPN and CDR2 SVGIG (reference sequence).

Many counts were recorded for this clonotype. V is TRBV11-2 and J is TRBJ2-2; D remains unclear. Per the germline V gene, CDR1 is SGHAT and CDR2 is FQNNGV. Trimming took 5 bases from V and 7 from J, leaving 11 bases between them. The CDR3 loop spans 13 amino acids. For the CDR3, the DNA is TGTGCCAGCAGCCCCCCCAGTAACGGGGAGCTGTTTTTT. As protein: CASSPPSNGELFF.